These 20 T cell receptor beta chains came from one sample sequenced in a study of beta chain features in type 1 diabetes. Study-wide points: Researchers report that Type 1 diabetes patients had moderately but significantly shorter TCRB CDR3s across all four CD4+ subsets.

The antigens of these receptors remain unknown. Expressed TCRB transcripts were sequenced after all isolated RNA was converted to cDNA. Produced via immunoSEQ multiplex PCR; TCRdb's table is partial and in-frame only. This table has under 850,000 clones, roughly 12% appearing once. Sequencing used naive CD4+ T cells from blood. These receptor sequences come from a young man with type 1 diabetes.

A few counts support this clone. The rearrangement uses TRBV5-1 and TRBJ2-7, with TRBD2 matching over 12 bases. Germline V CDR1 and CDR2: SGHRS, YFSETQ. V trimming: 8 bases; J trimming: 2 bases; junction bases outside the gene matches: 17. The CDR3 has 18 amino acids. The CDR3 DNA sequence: TGCGCCAGTCGGCCGACTAGCGGGGGTTCTCAGTGGGCCTACGAGCAGTACTTC. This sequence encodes CASRPTSGGSQWAYEQYF.

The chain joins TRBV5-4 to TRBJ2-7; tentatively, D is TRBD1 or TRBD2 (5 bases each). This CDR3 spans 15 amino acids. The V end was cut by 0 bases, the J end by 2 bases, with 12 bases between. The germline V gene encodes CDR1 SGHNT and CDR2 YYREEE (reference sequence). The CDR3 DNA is TGTGCCAGCAGCTTGGGGGGGATTCGGACCTACGAGCAGTACTTC. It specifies CASSLGGIRTYEQYF. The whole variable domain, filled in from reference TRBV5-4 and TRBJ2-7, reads ETGVTQSPTHLIKTRGQQVTLRCSSQSGHNTVSWYQQALGQGPQFIFQYYREEENGRGNFPPRFSGLQFPNYSSELNVNALELDDSALYLCASSLGGIRTYEQYFGPGTRLTVT.

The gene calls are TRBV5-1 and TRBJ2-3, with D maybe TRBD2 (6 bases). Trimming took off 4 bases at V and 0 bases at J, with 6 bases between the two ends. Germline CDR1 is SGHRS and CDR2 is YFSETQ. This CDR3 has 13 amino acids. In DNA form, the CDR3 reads TGCGCCAGCAGCGCGGGAAGCACAGATACGCAGTATTTT. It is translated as CASSAGSTDTQYF.

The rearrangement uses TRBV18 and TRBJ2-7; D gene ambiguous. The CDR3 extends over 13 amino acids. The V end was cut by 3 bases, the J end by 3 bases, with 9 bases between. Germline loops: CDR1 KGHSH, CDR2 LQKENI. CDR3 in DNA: TGTGCCAGCTCACCTTCATTGGACTACGAGCAGTACTTC. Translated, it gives CASSPSLDYEQYF.

CDR3 DNA: TGTGCCAGTAGTCCCCGGGAGGGGACAGATACGCAGTATTTT. This translates into CASSPREGTDTQYF. The genes are TRBV19 and TRBJ2-3; 8 positions match TRBD2. With 5 bases clipped from V and 3 bases from J, the junction kept 4 bases outside the gene matches. The CDR3 is 14 amino acids. Germline V lookup: CDR1 LNHDA, CDR2 SQIVND (reference sequence).

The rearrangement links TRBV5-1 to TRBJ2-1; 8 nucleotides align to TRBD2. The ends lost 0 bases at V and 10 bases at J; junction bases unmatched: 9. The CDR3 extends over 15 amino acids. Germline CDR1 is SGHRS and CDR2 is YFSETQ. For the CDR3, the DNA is TGCGCCAGCAGCTTGGCGGGAGGGGAGGAGTTCGAGCAGTTCTTC. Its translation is CASSLAGGEEFEQFF. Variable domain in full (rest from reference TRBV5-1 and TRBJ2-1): KAGVTQTPRYLIKTRGQQVTLSCSPISGHRSVSWYQQTPGQGLQFLFEYFSETQRNKGNFPGRFSGRQFSNSRSEMNVSTLELGDSALYLCASSLAGGEEFEQFFGPGTRLTVL.

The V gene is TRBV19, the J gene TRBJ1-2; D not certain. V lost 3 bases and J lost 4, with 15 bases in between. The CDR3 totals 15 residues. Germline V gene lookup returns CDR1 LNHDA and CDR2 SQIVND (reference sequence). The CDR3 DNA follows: TGTGCCAGTAGTATGGGTCAGGCCCTCGTCTATGGCTACACCTTC. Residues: CASSMGQALVYGYTF.

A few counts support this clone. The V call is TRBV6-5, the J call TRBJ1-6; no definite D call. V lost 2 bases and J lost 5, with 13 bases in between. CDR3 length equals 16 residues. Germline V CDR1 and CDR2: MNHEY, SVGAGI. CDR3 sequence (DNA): TGTGCCAGCAGTTACATGCGGGGTTTTGATAATTCACCCCTCCACTTT. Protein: CASSYMRGFDNSPLHF.

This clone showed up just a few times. The CDR3, as DNA: TGTGCCAGCAGTTTAGGGGACGCTAACGAGCAGTACTTC. It translates to CASSLGDANEQYF. The chain carries TRBV28 and TRBJ2-7; the D call may be TRBD1 or TRBD2 (5 bases each). There are 13 residues in the CDR3. V gave up 2 bases and J gave up 5 bases, with 10 bases separating them. The V gene's germline CDR1 is MDHEN and CDR2 SYDVKM.

CDR3 amino acids: CASSLAVLSYNEQFF. CDR3 bases: TGTGCCAGCAGCTTGGCGGTCCTCTCCTACAATGAGCAGTTCTTC. The chain is built from TRBV5-6 and TRBJ2-1, with no clear D. V lost 0 bases to trimming and J lost 0 bases, with 7 bases between them. CDR3 size: 15 residues. Looked up from germline, CDR1 is SGHDT and CDR2 is YYEEEE.

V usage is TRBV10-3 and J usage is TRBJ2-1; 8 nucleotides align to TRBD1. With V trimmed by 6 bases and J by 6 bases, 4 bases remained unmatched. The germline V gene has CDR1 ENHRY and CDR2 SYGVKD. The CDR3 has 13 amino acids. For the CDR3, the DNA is TGTGCCATCAGCCCTACAGGGGGCAATGAGCAGTTCTTC. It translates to CAISPTGGNEQFF.

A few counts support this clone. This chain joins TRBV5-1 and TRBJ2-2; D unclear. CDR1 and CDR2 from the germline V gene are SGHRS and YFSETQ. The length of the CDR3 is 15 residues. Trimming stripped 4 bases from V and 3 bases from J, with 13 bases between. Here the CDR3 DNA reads TGCGCCAGCAGCCGAGGACCCGTAGACACCGGGGAGCTGTTTTTT. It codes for CASSRGPVDTGELFF.

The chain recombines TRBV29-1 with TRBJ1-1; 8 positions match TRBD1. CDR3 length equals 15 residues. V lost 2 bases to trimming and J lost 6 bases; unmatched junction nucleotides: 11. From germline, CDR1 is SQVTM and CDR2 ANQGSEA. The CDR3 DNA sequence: TGCAGCGTTGAAATCAGGGGGCCAGGGATCGCTGAAGCTTTCTTT. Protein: CSVEIRGPGIAEAFF.

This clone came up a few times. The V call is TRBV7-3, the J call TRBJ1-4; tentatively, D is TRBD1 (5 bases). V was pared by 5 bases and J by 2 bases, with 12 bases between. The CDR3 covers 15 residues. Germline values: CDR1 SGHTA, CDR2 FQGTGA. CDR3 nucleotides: TGTGCCAGCAGCCCAAGGGCAGGGACTAATGAAAAACTGTTTTTT. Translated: CASSPRAGTNEKLFF.

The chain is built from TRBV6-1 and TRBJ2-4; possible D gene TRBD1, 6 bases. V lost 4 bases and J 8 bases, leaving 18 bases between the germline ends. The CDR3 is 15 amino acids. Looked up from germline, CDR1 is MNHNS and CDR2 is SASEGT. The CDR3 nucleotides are TGTGCCAGCAGTGCCAGCCGGACAGCAGGGGACATTCAGTACTTC. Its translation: CASSASRTAGDIQYF.

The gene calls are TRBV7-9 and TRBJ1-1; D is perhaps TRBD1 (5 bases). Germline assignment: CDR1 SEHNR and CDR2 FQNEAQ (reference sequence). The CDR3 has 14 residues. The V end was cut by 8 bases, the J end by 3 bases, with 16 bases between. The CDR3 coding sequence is TGTGCCAGCGGCAGGGTTTCGTATGACACTGAAGCTTTCTTT. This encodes CASGRVSYDTEAFF.

CDR3 loop: CASSQDPWGGVNEQYF. The CDR3, as DNA: TGCGCCAGCAGCCAAGACCCCTGGGGGGGCGTGAACGAGCAGTACTTC. The chain links TRBV4-1 to TRBJ2-7, with TRBD2 as a possible D gene (7 bases). This CDR3 is built from 16 residues. Germline V CDR1 and CDR2: MGHRA, YSYEKL. V shed 0 bases and J shed 5 bases, with 17 bases lying between them.

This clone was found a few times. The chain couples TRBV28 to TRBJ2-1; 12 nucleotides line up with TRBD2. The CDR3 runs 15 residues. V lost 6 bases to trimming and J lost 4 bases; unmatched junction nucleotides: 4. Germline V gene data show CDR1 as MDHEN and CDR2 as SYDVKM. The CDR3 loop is CASSLGTSGYNEQFF. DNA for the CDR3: TGTGCCAGCAGCCTTGGGACTAGCGGGTACAATGAGCAGTTCTTC.

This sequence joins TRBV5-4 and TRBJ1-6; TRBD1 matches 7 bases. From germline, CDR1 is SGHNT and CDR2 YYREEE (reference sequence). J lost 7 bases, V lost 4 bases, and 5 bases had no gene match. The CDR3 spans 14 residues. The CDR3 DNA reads TGTGCCAGCAGCATTATGGACAGGAATTCACCCCTCCACTTT. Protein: CASSIMDRNSPLHF.

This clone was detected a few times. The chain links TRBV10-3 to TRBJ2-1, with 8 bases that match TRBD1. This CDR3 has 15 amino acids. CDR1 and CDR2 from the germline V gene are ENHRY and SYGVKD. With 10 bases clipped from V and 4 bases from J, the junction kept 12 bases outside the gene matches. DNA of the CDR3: TGTGCCACCGTGACCGGGACAGGAGTATACAATGAGCAGTTCTTC. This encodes CATVTGTGVYNEQFF.